This T cell receptor beta chain was observed in a study of T cell responses to AZD1222 COVID-19 vaccine. Study observations and caveats: Baseline seropositives among AZD1222 recipients totaled only five or six. No day 14 peak samples; only post-peak repertoires were characterized. Clonal diversity may have been underestimated, and the donors were mostly white British, with more females than males.

About this clone: Its antigen is unknown.

This CDR3 region has 11 residues. The V gene's germline CDR1 is SEHNR and CDR2 FQNEAQ (reference sequence). The assay was immunoSEQ multiplex PCR, and TCRdb's table has in-frame clones only and misses some. The table shows tens of thousands of clones, with 82% occurring only once. The material sequenced was peripheral blood, taken on day 0 of AZD1222 vaccination. The chain recombines TRBV7-9 with TRBJ2-7; D is possibly TRBD1 (6 bases). This clonotype originated in an adult in good health. This chain's CDR3 is CVTGQVYEQYF. CDR3 in DNA: TGTGTTACAGGGCAGGTCTACGAGCAGTACTTC.